The clone carrying this T cell receptor beta chain was counted a single time. The antigen is undetermined. These data belong to a study of cytomegalovirus exposure and HLA in healthy donors. Study-wide background: Out of around 360 genotyped donors, about 81% belonged to the Caucasian-associated ancestry cluster.

Regarding the study as a whole: A later analysis linked a missense DCLRE1C variant to TCR beta V- and J-gene trimming. Reported results showed that the classifier diagnosed cytomegalovirus status with high specificity and sensitivity.

The study ran its PCR with 60 Vbeta and 13 Jbeta primers. TCRdb's copy holds only in-frame clones and misses some; the assay was immunoSEQ multiplex PCR. The top ten hold roughly an eighth of the sample, which has 180,000 or so clones, nearly 80% seen once. The CDR3 extends over 15 amino acids. Trimming stripped 7 bases from V and 2 bases from J, with 14 bases between. In germline, CDR1 is LNHDA, CDR2 SQIVND (reference sequence). The TCR was taken from a man aged 45-65 years in good health and CMV-seropositive. The sequenced sample consisted of PBMCs. The chain recombines TRBV19 with TRBJ2-2; D is perhaps TRBD2 (7 bases). The CDR3 DNA follows: TGTGCCAGTAAATCGGCGGGGGCTAACACCGGGGAGCTGTTTTTT. It codes for CASKSAGANTGELFF.